This TCR beta chain was captured in a study of blood T cell repertoires in COVID-19. Study overall: COVID-19 samples collected from the United States, Italy and Spain covered acute and convalescent phases. T cells, B-cell-depleted T cells, or PBMCs supplied cDNA or gDNA.

Data came from immunoSEQ multiplex PCR; TCRdb stores just in-frame clones and leaves some out. The sample has roughly 390,000 clones, less than 85% seen once; the top ten hold roughly 3.6%. V trimming: 6 bases; J trimming: 4 bases; junction bases outside the gene matches: 4. The V gene's germline CDR1 is PRHDT and CDR2 FYEKMQ (reference sequence). CDR3 length: 13 amino acids. The receptor was derived from a woman aged 18-29 years with acute or convalescent COVID-19. The rearrangement links TRBV13 to TRBJ2-3; the match to TRBD2 covers 7 bases. The sequenced sample was peripheral blood. Here the CDR3 DNA reads TGTGCCAGCAGGGGCGGGAGAGCAGATACGCAGTATTTT. This sequence encodes CASRGGRADTQYF.